Sequencing of this T cell receptor beta chain was carried out in a study of PD-1 blockade in classical Hodgkin lymphoma (dated by TCRdb to 2020 to 2021). General notes on the study: Nivolumab dosing was 3 mg/kg intravenously every 2 weeks, continuing until either disease progression or unacceptable toxicity. To define a peripheral blood immune signature of response to PD-1 blockade in classical Hodgkin lymphoma, the study combined TCR beta sequencing with CyTOF. The paper's findings and limits, for the study overall: Diversity was lower in patients who began nivolumab less than 1 year after ASCT, so these patients were left out of later analyses to avoid confounding by immune reconstitution. Baseline TCR diversity was reported to be lower in newly diagnosed patients than in healthy donors, and even lower in relapsed/refractory patients. Baseline diversity similar to that of newly diagnosed patients was observed in trial patients achieving complete response, whereas significantly lower diversity was observed in partial responders and progressors. Only a single clinical trial cohort was studied, and what caused the repertoire differences, possibly disease activity or prior therapy, remained undefined. A significant rise by C4D1 was seen in CD4+ but not CD8+ TCR diversity (p=0.0027 vs p=0.16), with the rise being most apparent in complete responders (p=0.02).

Comments on this clone: Its antigen has not been determined. Within one base of it there is no much larger clone, and no base qualities were kept.

The sample's time point label, in plain terms: cycle 1 day 1 (C1D1), immediately before nivolumab initiation. Every trial patient had relapsed following autologous stem cell transplantation, and prior brentuximab vedotin exposure was what differed among cohorts A, B and C. The trial cohort included 50 to 70 patients with relapsed/refractory classical Hodgkin lymphoma, and each patient had a best overall response of complete response, partial response or progressive disease. Single-agent nivolumab was administered to trial patients in the multi-cohort phase II CheckMate 205 trial. An independent review committee assessed best overall response using the 2007 International Working Group response criteria. Trial PBMCs were collected just before the start of nivolumab (C1D1) and during therapy at cycle 2 day 1 and cycle 4 day 1. Peripheral blood was collected in 8 mL Vacutainer Cell Preparation Tubes, from which PBMCs were isolated by centrifugation and then cryopreserved.

The Qiagen DNeasy kit was used to extract genomic DNA from unsorted PBMCs and from the negatively selected CD4+ and CD8+ fractions. Amplification of TCR beta CDR3 regions was done by immunoSEQ multiplex PCR with primers that anneal to V and J segments. A synthetic immune receptor repertoire was used to minimize amplification bias, and remaining bias was computationally removed after sequencing. The paper's processing steps were these. Repertoire diversity was quantified as the Shannon entropy index using custom Python scripts. Unsorted, CD4+ and CD8+ repertoires were analyzed separately, except for combined analyses in which CD4+ and CD8+ sequences were merged in silico. A clone was considered expanded if an increase in frequency of at least 2-fold after treatment relative to C1D1 was found, and a pseudocount of 0.5 was applied to clones undetected at baseline. Singleton clones were defined as clones with 0 or 1 copy at C1D1, and non-singleton clones were defined as clones with 2 or more copies. Clones expanded in unsorted samples were labelled as CD4+, CD8+ or unknown by matching protein sequences in sorted samples from the same patient. Wilcoxon tests on paired samples were used to test diversity changes from C1D1 to C4D1. Drawn from immuneACCESS, this table holds only the in-frame rearrangements with V and J called that TCRdb kept. Clones are partly lost; checked studies trace under half to an unresolved V gene and leave the rest unexplained. V, J and clone size derive from that table, while D and trimming were established from the DNA sequence. In this sample the table shows approximately 61,000 clones, 80% to 90% of which occur a single time. Over 14% of the sample is held by the ten biggest clonotypes.

V is shortened by 0 bases, J by 5 bases, and the region joining them spans 13 bases. Including cysteine and phenylalanine, the CDR3 has 15 amino acids. Left in the record is the CDR3 DNA by itself, 45 bases read in frame from the first base. Taken from the germline V gene (reference sequence), the CDR1 and CDR2 loops are LNHDA and SQIVND. Recombination linked TRBV19 to TRBJ1-2, with no reliable assignment of the D segment. The input for sequencing was peripheral blood mononuclear cells (PBMCs), taken at baseline. This clonotype was obtained from a human donor with classical Hodgkin lymphoma. This receptor carries the CDR3 CASSIEKGSSYGYTF. In nucleotides, the sequence is TGTGCCAGTAGTATAGAAAAGGGCTCCAGTTATGGCTACACCTTC.